This T cell receptor beta chain stems from a study of response to subunit inactivated influenza vaccine (dated by TCRdb to 2016 to 2019). Study-level background: To follow how T cells responded to a trivalent subunit inactivated influenza vaccine, the researchers relied on deep quantitative profiling of the T cell receptor repertoire.

This clonotype was picked up many times. Which antigen it targets is not known. No base quality information exists; no much larger clone differs at one position. Library creation used RT-PCR. Instrument on record: Illumina HiSeq 2500. TCRdb took the public reads, trimmed them with fastp at Q25, ran MiXCR for clone calling and kept in-frame beta chains. CDR3 protein sequences are deduplicated, and each keeps its most common genes and DNA. The sample table holds 450,000 to 600,000 distinct CDR3 sequences, of which under 9% were seen once. Clones ranked in the top ten supply over 10% of the sample. Summary of the overall study and its limitations: It was suggested by the authors that each seasonal influenza vaccination may recruit only a limited number of new T cells.

The CDR3 runs 11 amino acids, cysteine and phenylalanine included. This entry keeps only the CDR3 DNA: 33 bases, framed from base 1. Per the germline V gene (reference sequence), LNHNV is the CDR1 and YYDKDF is the CDR2. V sheds 1 base and J sheds 6 bases, leaving 4 bases between their ends. The receptor comes from a man between 50 and 75 years old who received an inactivated influenza vaccine. Donor details come from another sample of the same person, matched by shared clones. This sequence uses TRBV15 and TRBJ2-7; the D gene is unclear. Sequenced material: PBMCs from blood, taken around 2 years after vaccination. The CDR3 reads CATSRGFEQYF. The nucleotide sequence reads TGTGCCACCAGCAGAGGTTTCGAGCAGTACTTC.